The text below deals with one TCR beta chain. The antigen is undetermined. All the patients suffered relapse after autologous stem cell transplantation, and brentuximab vedotin exposure differed. Complete response, partial response or progressive disease made up the best responses. The entry originates in a study of PD-1 blockade in classical Hodgkin lymphoma. As for the study in general: Every 2 weeks, patients got 3 mg/kg intravenous nivolumab.

Profiling relied on immunoSEQ multiplex PCR, and the TCRdb table lists in-frame clones only, not all of them. This sample yields approximately 70,000 clones, of which just over 90% are seen a single time; over 6.5% belongs to the top ten. Notes on the study in general: Unlike CD8+ TCR diversity, which did not rise significantly by C4D1, CD4+ TCR diversity did. Exclusion covered patients beginning nivolumab under 1 year post-ASCT.

Trimming took off 2 bases at V and 8 bases at J, with 16 bases between the two ends. The CDR3 totals 16 residues. CDR1 is LNHDA, CDR2 SQIVND, per germline (reference sequence). Sequencing was performed on peripheral blood mononuclear cells (PBMCs), taken at baseline. This clonotype originated in a human donor with classical Hodgkin lymphoma. The rearrangement uses TRBV19 and TRBJ1-6, with D uncertain. Here the CDR3 DNA reads TGTGCCAGTAGTATAACCCCACCTGGATTGGATTCACCCCTCCACTTT. Translation gives CASSITPPGLDSPLHF.